This T cell receptor (beta chain) came from a study of T-cell reconstitution after alpha-beta-depleted transplantation in children. Library preparation (for TCRbeta) was performed with unique molecular identifiers. TCRdb ran MiXCR on the PCR reads and lists one entry per CDR3 protein. The sample lists some 350,000 distinct CDR3 sequences, about a tenth seen once, with approximately 2.3% in the top ten. Per germline, CDR1 DFQATT and CDR2 SNEGSKA (reference sequence). The CDR3 totals 15 residues. V lost 6 bases to trimming and J lost 4 bases; unmatched junction nucleotides: 8. The sample in question was PBMCs from the stem cell graft donor, obtained from the stem cell graft. This clonotype was sampled from a human donor who donated a stem cell graft to a child with acute lymphoblastic leukemia. J is TRBJ2-1 and V is TRBV20-1, with TRBD2 identical over 11 bases. The CDR3: CSAWTSGYLYNEQFF. CDR3 coding DNA: TGCAGTGCGTGGACTAGCGGGTATCTTTACAATGAGCAGTTCTTC.